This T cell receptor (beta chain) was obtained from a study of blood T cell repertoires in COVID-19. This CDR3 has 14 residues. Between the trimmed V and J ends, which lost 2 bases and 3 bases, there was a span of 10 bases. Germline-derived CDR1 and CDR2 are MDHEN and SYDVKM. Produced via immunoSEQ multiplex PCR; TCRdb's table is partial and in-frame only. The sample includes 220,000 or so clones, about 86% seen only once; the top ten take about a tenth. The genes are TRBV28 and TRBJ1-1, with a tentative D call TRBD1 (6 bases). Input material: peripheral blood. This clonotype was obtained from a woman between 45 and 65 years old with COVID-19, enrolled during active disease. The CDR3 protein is CASSLGQRYTEAFF. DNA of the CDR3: TGTGCCAGCAGTTTAGGACAGAGGTACACTGAAGCTTTCTTT.